This entry concerns a single T cell receptor (beta chain). Its target is unknown. CDR1 is MDHEN, CDR2 SYDVKM, per germline. There are 16 residues in the CDR3. Trimming shortened V by 8 bases and J by 0 bases, and 14 bases separated the two germline ends. The sample originates from a study of cytomegalovirus exposure and HLA in healthy donors. Study observations and caveats: By a later analysis, the bulk of CMV-associated TCR beta chains appeared HLA-restricted.

This cohort consisted of healthy bone marrow donors. The PCR had 60 Vbeta and 13 Jbeta primers. Here immunoSEQ multiplex PCR was the method, and the copy in TCRdb shows in-frame clones only, minus some. The sample contains 150,000 to 200,000 clones, around 74% of which appear only once. The genes are TRBV28 and TRBJ2-6; tentative D call: TRBD1 (6 bases). The TCR originated in a female donor in good health and CMV-seronegative. The specimen sequenced was PBMCs. The CDR3 DNA reads TGTGCCAGCCGCGCAGGACAGAGCTCTGGGGCCAACGTCCTGACTTTC. It yields the protein CASRAGQSSGANVLTF.